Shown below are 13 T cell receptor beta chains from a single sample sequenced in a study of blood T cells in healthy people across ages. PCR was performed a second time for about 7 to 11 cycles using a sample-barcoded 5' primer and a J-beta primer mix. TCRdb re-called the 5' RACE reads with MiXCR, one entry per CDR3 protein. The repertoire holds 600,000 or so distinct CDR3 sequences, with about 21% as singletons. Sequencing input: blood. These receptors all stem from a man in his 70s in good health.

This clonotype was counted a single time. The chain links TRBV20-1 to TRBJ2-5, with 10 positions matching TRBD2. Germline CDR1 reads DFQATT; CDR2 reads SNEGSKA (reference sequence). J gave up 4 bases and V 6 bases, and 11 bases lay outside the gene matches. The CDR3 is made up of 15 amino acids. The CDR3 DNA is TGCAGTGCCTCGAACTTTAGCGGGAGGATAGAGACCCAGTACTTC. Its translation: CSASNFSGRIETQYF.

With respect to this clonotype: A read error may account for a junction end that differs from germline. The CDR3 spells CASAGLAGISSYNEQLF. The CDR3 DNA sequence: TGTGCCAGTGCGGGACTAGCGGGGATTAGCTCCTACAATGAGCAGCTCTTC. This rearrangement joins TRBV6-1 to TRBJ2-1; 13 bases match TRBD2. There are 17 residues in the CDR3. CDR1 MNHNS and CDR2 SASEGT come from the germline V gene.

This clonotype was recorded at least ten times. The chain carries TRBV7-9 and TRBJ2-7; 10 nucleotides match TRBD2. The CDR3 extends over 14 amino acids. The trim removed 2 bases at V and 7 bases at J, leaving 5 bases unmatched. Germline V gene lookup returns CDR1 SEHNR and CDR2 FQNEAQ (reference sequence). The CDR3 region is CASSLLAGVQEQYF. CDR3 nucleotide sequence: TGTGCCAGCAGCTTACTAGCGGGAGTTCAGGAGCAGTACTTC.

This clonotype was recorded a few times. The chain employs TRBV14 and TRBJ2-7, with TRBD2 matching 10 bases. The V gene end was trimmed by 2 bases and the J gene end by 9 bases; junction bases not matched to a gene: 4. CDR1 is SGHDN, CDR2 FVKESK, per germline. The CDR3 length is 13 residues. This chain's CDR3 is CASSQYLAGVQYF. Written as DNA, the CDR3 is TGTGCCAGCAGCCAATATCTAGCGGGAGTGCAGTACTTC.

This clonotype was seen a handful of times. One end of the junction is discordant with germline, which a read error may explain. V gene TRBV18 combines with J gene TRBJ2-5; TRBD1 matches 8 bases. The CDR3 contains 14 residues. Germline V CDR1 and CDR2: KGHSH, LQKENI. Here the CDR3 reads CARSPGQGLETQYF. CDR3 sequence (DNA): TGTGCCCGCTCACCCGGACAGGGACTGGAGACCCAGTACTTC.

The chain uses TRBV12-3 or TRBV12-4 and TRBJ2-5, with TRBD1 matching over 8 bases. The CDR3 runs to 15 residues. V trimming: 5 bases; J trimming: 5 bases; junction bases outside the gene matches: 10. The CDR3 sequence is CASSPRTGKSETQYF. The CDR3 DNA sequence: TGTGCCAGCAGTCCCCGGACAGGGAAGTCGGAGACCCAGTACTTC.

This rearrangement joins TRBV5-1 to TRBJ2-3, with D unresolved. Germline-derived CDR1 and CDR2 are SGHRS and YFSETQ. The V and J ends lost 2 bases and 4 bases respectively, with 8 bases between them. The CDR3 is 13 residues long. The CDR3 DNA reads TGCGCCAGCAGCTTAGAATGGGCAGATACGCAGTATTTT. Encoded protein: CASSLEWADTQYF.

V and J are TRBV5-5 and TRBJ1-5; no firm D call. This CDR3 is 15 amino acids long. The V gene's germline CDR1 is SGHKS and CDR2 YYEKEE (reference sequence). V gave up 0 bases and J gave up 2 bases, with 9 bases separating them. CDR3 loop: CASSLVGSGNQPQHF. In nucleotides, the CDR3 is TGTGCCAGCAGCTTGGTAGGTTCAGGCAATCAGCCCCAGCATTTT.

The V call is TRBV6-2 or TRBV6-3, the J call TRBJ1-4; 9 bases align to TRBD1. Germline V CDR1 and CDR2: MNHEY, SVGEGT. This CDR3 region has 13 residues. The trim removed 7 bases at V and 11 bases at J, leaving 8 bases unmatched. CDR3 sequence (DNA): TGTGCCAGCAAAGGGACAGGGAATCGGAAACTGTTTTTT. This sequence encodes CASKGTGNRKLFF.

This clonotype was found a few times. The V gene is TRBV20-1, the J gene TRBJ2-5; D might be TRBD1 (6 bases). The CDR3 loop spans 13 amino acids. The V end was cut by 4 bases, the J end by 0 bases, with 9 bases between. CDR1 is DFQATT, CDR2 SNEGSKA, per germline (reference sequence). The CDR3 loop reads CSAIDRYQETQYF. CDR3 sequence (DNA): TGCAGTGCTATCGACAGGTACCAAGAGACCCAGTACTTC.

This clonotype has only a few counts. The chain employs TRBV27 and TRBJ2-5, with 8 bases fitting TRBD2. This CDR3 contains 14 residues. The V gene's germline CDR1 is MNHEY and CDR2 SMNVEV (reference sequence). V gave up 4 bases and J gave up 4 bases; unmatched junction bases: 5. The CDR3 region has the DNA TGTGCCAGCAGTTGGAGCGGGAGAGGAGAGACCCAGTACTTC. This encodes CASSWSGRGETQYF.

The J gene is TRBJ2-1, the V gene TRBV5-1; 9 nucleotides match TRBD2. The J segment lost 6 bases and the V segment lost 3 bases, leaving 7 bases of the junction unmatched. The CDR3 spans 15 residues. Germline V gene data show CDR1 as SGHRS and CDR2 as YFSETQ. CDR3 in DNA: TGCGCCAGCAGCTCCTCTAGCGGGATACGCAATGAGCAGTTCTTC. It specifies CASSSSSGIRNEQFF.

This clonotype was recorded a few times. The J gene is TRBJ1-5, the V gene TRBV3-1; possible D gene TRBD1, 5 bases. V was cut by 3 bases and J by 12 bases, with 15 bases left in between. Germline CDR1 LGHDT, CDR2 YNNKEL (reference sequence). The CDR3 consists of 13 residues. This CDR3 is CASSQESGRRQHF. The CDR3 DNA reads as TGTGCCAGCAGCCAGGAATCGGGACGGCGCCAGCATTTT. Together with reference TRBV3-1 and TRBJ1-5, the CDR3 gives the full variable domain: DTAVSQTPKYLVTQMGNDKSIKCEQNLGHDTMYWYKQDSKKFLKIMFSYNNKELIINETVPNRFSPKSPDKAHLNLHINSLELGDSAVYFCASSQESGRRQHFGDGTRLSIL.